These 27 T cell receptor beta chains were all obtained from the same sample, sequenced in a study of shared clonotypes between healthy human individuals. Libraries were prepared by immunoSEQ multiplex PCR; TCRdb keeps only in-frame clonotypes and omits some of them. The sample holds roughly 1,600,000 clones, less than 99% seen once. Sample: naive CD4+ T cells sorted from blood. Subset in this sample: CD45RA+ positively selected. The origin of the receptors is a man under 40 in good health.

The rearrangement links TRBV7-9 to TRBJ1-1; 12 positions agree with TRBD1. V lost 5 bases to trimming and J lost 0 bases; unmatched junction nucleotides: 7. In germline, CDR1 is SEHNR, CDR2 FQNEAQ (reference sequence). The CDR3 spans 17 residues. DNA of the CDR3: TGTGCCAGCAGCGATACCGGGACAGGGGGCATGAACACTGAAGCTTTCTTT. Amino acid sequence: CASSDTGTGGMNTEAFF. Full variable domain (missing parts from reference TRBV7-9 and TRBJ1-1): DTGVSQNPRHKITKRGQNVTFRCDPISEHNRLYWYRQTLGQGPEFLTYFQNEAQLEKSRLLSDRFSAERPKGSFSTLEIQRTEQGDSAMYLCASSDTGTGGMNTEAFFGQGTRLTVV.

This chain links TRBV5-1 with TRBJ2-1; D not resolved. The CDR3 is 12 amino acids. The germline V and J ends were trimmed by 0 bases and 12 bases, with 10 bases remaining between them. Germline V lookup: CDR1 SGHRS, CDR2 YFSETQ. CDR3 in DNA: TGCGCCAGCAGCTTGGCTCCCACCCGGCAGTTCTTC. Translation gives CASSLAPTRQFF.

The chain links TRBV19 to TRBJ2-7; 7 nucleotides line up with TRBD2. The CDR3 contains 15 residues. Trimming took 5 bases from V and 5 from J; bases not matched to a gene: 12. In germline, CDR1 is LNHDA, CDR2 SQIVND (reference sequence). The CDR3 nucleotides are TGTGCCAGTAGTCACCCCGGACTAGTTCGCGACGAGCAGTACTTC. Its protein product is CASSHPGLVRDEQYF. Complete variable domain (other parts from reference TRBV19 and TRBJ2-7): DGGITQSPKYLFRKEGQNVTLSCEQNLNHDAMYWYRQDPGQGLRLIYYSQIVNDFQKGDIAEGYSVSREKKESFPLTVTSAQKNPTAFYLCASSHPGLVRDEQYFGPGTRLTVT.

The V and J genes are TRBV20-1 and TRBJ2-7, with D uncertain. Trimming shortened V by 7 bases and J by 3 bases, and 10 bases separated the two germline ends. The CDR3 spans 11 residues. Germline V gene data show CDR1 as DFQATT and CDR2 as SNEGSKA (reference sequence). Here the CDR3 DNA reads TGCAGTGTCGACGAGGTCTACGAGCAGTACTTC. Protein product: CSVDEVYEQYF.

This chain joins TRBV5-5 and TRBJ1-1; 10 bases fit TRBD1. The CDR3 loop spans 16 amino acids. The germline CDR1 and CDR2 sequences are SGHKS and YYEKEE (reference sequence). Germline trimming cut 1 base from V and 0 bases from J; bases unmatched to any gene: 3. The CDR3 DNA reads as TGTGCCAGCAGCTTGCGACAGGGGGCAATGAACACTGAAGCTTTCTTT. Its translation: CASSLRQGAMNTEAFF.

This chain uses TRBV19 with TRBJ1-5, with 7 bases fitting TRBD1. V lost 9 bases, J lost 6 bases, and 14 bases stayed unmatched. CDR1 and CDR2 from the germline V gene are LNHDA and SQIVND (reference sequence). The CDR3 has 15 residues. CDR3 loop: CARSRSGQRVQPQHF. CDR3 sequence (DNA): TGTGCCAGATCTCGGTCGGGACAGAGAGTTCAGCCCCAGCATTTT.

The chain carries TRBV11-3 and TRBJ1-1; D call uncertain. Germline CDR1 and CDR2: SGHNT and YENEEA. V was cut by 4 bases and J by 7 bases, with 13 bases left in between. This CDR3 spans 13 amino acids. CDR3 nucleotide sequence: TGTGCCAGCAGCTCGCCTCCGGGGTTTGAAGCTTTCTTT. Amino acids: CASSSPPGFEAFF. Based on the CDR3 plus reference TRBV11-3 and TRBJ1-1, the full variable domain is EAGVVQSPRYKIIEKKQPVAFWCNPISGHNTLYWYLQNLGQGPELLIRYENEEAVDDSQLPKDRFSAERLKGVDSTLKIQPAELGDSAVYLCASSSPPGFEAFFGQGTRLTVV.

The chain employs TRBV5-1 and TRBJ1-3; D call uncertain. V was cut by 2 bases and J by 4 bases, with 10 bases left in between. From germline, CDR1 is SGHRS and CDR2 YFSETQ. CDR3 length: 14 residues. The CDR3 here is CASSFGGRGNTIYF. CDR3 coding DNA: TGCGCCAGCAGCTTCGGAGGGAGGGGAAACACCATATATTTT.

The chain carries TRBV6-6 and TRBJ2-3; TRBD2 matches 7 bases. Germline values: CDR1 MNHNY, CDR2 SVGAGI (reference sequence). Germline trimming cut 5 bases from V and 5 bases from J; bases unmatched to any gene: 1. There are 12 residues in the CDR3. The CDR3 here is CASSAGVDTQYF. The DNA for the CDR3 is TGTGCCAGCAGTGCGGGGGTAGATACGCAGTATTTT.

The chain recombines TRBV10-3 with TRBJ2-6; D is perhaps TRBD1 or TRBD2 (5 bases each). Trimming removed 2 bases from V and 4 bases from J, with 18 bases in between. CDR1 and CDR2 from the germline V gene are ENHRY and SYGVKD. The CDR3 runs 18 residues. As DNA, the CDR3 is TGTGCCATCAGTGAGGGACGGGACCGGCCCCCAGGGGCCAACGTCCTGACTTTC. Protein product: CAISEGRDRPPGANVLTF.

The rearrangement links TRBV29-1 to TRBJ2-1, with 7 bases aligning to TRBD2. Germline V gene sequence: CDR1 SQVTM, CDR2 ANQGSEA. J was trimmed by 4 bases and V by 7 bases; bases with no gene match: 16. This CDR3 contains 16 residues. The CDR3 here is CSGRKPGLQRYNEQFF. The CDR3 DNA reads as TGCAGCGGTAGAAAACCGGGACTACAAAGGTACAATGAGCAGTTCTTC.

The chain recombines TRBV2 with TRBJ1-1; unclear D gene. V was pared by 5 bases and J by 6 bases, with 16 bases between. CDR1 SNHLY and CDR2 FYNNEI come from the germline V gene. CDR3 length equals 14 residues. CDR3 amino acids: CASSPTDADPEAFF. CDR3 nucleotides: TGTGCCAGCAGTCCGACGGATGCGGACCCTGAAGCTTTCTTT.

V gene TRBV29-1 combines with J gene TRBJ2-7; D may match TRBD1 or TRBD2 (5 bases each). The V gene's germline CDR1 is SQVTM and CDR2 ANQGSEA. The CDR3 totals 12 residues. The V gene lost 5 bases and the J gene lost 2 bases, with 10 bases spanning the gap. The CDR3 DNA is TGCAGCGTTTCGAGGGGTACCTACGAGCAGTACTTC. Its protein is CSVSRGTYEQYF.

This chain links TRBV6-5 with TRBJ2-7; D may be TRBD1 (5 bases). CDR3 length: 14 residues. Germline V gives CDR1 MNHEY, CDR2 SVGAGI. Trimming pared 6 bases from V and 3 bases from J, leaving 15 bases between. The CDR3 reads CASSLRTRYYEQYF. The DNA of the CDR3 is TGTGCCAGCAGCCTCCGGACACGCTACTACGAGCAGTACTTC.

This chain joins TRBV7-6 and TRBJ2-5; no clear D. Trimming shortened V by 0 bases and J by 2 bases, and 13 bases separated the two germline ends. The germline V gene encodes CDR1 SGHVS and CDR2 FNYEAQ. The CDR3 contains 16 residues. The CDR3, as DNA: TGTGCCAGCAGCTTAGCGAAGACCCTGGGGCAAGAGACCCAGTACTTC. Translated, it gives CASSLAKTLGQETQYF.

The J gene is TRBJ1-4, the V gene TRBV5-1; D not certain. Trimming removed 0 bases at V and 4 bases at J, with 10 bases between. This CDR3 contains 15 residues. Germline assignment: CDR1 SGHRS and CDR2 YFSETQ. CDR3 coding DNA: TGCGCCAGCAGCTTGGGGCCCGCGCGTAATGAAAAACTGTTTTTT. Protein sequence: CASSLGPARNEKLFF.

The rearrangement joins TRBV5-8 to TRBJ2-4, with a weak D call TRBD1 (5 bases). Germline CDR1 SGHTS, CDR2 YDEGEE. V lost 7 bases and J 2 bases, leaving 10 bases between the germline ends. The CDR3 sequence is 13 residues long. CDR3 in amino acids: CASSAGPKNIQYF. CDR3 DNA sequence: TGTGCCAGCTCAGCAGGGCCCAAAAACATTCAGTACTTC.

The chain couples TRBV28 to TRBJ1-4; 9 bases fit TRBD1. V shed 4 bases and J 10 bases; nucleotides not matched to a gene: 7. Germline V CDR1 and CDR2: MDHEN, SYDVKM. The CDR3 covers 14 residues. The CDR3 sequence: CASSWGQGLGKLFF. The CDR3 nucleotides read TGTGCCAGCAGTTGGGGACAGGGTTTAGGAAAACTGTTTTTT.

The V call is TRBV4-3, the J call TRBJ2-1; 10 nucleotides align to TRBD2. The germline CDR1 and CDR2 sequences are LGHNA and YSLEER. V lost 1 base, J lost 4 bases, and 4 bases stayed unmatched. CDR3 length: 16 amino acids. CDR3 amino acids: CASSQARTSGYNEQFF. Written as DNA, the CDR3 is TGCGCCAGCAGCCAAGCTCGGACTAGCGGTTACAATGAGCAGTTCTTC.

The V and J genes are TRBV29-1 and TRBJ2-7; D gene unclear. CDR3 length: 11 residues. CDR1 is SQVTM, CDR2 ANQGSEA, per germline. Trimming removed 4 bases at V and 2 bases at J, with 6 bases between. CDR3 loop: CSVGPAYEQYF. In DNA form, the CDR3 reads TGCAGCGTTGGGCCGGCCTACGAGCAGTACTTC.

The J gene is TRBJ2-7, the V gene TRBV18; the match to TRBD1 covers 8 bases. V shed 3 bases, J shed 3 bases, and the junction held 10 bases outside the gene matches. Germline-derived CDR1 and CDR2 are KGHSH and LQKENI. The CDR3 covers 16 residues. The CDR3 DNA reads TGTGCCAGCTCACCCATAAACGGACAGGGAGACTACGAGCAGTACTTC. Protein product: CASSPINGQGDYEQYF. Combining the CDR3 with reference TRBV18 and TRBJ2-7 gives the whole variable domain NAGVMQNPRHLVRRRGQEARLRCSPMKGHSHVYWYRQLPEEGLKFMVYLQKENIIDESGMPKERFSAEFPKEGPSILRIQQVVRGDSAAYFCASSPINGQGDYEQYFGPGTRLTVT.

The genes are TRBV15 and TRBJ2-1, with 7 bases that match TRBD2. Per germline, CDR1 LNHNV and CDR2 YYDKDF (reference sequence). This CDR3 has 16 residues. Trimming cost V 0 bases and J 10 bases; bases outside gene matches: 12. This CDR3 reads CATSREPPGRAAEQFF. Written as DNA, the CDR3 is TGTGCCACCAGCAGAGAACCCCCGGGGAGGGCGGCGGAGCAGTTCTTC.

The CDR3 spells CASSLGAGTGVDGELFF. The CDR3 region has the DNA TGTGCCAGCAGCTTAGGTGCCGGGACAGGGGTCGACGGGGAGCTGTTTTTT. V is TRBV7-8 and J is TRBJ2-2; TRBD1 aligns across 10 bases. V lost 1 base to trimming and J lost 7 bases; unmatched junction nucleotides: 9. CDR1 and CDR2 from the germline V gene are SGHVS and FQNEAQ. The CDR3 totals 17 residues.

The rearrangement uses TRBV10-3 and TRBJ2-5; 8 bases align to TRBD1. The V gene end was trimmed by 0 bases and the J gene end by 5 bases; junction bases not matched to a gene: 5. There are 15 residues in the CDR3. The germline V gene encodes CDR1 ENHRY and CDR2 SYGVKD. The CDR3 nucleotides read TGTGCCATCAGTGAGTCGACAGGGGCGAGGGAGACCCAGTACTTC. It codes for CAISESTGARETQYF.

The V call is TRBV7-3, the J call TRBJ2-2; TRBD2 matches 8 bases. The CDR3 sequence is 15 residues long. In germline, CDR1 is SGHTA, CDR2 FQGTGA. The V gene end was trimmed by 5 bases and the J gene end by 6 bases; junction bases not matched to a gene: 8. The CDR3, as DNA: TGTGCCAGCAGCCTGCGGGGGGCTAGTGCCGGGGAGCTGTTTTTT. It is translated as CASSLRGASAGELFF.

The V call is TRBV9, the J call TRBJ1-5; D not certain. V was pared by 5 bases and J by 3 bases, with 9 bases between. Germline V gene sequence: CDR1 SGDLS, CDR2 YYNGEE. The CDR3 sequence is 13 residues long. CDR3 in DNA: TGTGCCAGCAGTGACACACCCAATCAGCCCCAGCATTTT. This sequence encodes CASSDTPNQPQHF.

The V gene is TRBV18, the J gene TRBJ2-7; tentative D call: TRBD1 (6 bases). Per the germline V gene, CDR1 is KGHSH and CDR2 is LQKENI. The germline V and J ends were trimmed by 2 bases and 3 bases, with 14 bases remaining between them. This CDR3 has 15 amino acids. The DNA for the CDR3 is TGTGCCAGCTCACCAATGGACAGTGCGATCTACGAGCAGTACTTC. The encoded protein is CASSPMDSAIYEQYF.